This T cell receptor (beta chain) was obtained from a study of CD8 T cells in ankylosing spondylitis. Findings of the study overall: Ankylosing spondylitis blood appeared to carry a characteristic TCR beta motif of under ten highly homologous variants. CD8+ cells made up the disease-linked clones, which were relatively rare in peripheral blood.

This clonotype has ten or more counts. No antigen is known for it. This CDR3 has 11 residues. With 6 bases removed from V and 2 bases from J, the gap between germline ends came to 5 bases. Germline V gene data show CDR1 as SGHRS and CDR2 as YFSETQ. Each CDR3 protein gets one entry after TCRdb re-called the 5' RACE reads with MiXCR. This table has some 52,000 distinct CDR3 sequences, approximately 7.4% appearing once. Input material: blood, either unsorted or a sorted T cell fraction (not recorded which). The chain joins TRBV5-1 to TRBJ2-5, with D hard to call. This clonotype was sampled from a female donor with ankylosing spondylitis or in good health (not recorded which). Here the CDR3 DNA reads TGCGCCAGCATCTTTCAAGAGACCCAGTACTTC. This codes for CASIFQETQYF.